One and the same sample provided the 5 T cell receptor beta chains below, sequenced in a study of T cell responses to AZD1222 COVID-19 vaccine. Assay: immunoSEQ multiplex PCR; the TCRdb copy retains only in-frame clones and omits some. The table lists 140,000 or so clones, about 90% of them singletons. The starting material was peripheral blood, obtained 28 days after the second AZD1222 dose. These receptors were obtained from an adult who received the AZD1222 COVID-19 vaccine.

The genes are TRBV12-3 or TRBV12-4 and TRBJ2-3; D not certain. The V end lost 1 base, the J end lost 8 bases, and 10 bases lay between the germline ends. The CDR3 runs to 13 residues. The CDR3 region is CASSLDPRVTQYF. For the CDR3, the DNA is TGTGCCAGCAGTTTAGACCCCCGGGTTACGCAGTATTTT.

The CDR3 DNA is TGTGCCAGCAGTCCGGGACAGTGGAGCAATGAGCAGTTCTTC. It is translated as CASSPGQWSNEQFF. J is TRBJ2-1 and V is TRBV6-5; 7 positions agree with TRBD1. Per germline, CDR1 MNHEY and CDR2 SVGAGI. The CDR3 totals 14 residues. J was trimmed by 6 bases and V by 5 bases; bases with no gene match: 7.

This clone was counted once. The rearrangement joins TRBV7-2 to TRBJ1-5, with TRBD1 identical over 8 bases. Germline CDR1 SGHTA, CDR2 FQGNSA. V was pared by 5 bases and J by 5 bases, with 11 bases of the junction left unmatched. The CDR3 length is 16 residues. CDR3 in DNA: TGTGCCAGCAGCCCGAAGGACAGGGTTGGCCATCAGCCCCAGCATTTT. This codes for CASSPKDRVGHQPQHF.

The V and J genes are TRBV4-2 and TRBJ2-7; TRBD2 is a possible D gene (6 bases). The germline V gene encodes CDR1 LGHNA and CDR2 YNFKEQ. The CDR3 has 16 amino acids. Trimming cost V 3 bases and J 2 bases, with 17 bases left between them. The CDR3 loop reads CASSQEGVSGAYEQYF. CDR3 DNA sequence: TGTGCCAGCAGCCAGGAGGGCGTGTCGGGGGCCTACGAGCAGTACTTC.

The chain uses TRBV27 and TRBJ2-5; D gene ambiguous. The V end was cut by 2 bases, the J end by 0 bases, with 10 bases between. The CDR3 sequence is 15 residues long. CDR1 MNHEY and CDR2 SMNVEV come from the germline V gene (reference sequence). The CDR3 coding sequence is TGTGCCAGCAGTTTAGACACAAGCAACCAAGAGACCCAGTACTTC. It yields the protein CASSLDTSNQETQYF.